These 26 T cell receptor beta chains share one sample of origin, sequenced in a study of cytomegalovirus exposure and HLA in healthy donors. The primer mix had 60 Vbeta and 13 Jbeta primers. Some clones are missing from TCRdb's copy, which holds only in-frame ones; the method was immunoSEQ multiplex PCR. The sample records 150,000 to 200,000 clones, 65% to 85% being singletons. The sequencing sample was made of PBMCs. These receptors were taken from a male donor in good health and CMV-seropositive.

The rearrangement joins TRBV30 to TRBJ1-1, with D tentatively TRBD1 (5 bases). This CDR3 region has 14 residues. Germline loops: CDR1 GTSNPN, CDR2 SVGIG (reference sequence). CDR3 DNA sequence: TGTGCTTCCTCTGCGCCGGGGGGGGACACTGAAGCTTTCTTT. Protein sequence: CASSAPGGDTEAFF.

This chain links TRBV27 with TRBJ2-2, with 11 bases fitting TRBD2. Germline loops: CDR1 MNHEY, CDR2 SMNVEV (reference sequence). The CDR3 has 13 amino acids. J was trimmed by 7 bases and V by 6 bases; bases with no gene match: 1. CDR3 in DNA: TGTGCCAGCAGACTAGCGGGAGTCGGGGAGCTGTTTTTT. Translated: CASRLAGVGELFF.

The CDR3 DNA reads as TGTGCCAGCAGTGACGGTAGAGGATCTGGAAACACCATATATTTT. It encodes CASSDGRGSGNTIYF. The chain links TRBV6-4 to TRBJ1-3; D ambiguous. The V and J ends lost 2 bases and 1 base respectively, with 9 bases between them. The length of the CDR3 is 15 residues. Germline CDR1 is MRHNA and CDR2 is SNTAGT.

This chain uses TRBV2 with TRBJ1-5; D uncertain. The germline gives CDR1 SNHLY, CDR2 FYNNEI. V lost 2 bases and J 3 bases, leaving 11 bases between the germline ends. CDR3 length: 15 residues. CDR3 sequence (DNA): TGTGCCAGCAGTGAAATGGTCGGGAACAATCAGCCCCAGCATTTT. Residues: CASSEMVGNNQPQHF.

The DNA of the CDR3 is TGCAGCGTTGAAGACGCAGGGGTTGACGAGCAGTACTTC. It codes for CSVEDAGVDEQYF. This chain uses TRBV29-1 with TRBJ2-7; TRBD1 might be the D (6 bases). The germline V and J ends were trimmed by 0 bases and 5 bases, with 11 bases remaining between them. From germline, CDR1 is SQVTM and CDR2 ANQGSEA. This CDR3 has 13 amino acids.

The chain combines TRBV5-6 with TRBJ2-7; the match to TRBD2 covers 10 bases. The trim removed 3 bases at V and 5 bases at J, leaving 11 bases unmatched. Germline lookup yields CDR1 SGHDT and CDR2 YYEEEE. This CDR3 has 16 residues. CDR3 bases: TGTGCCAGCAGCTGGATTCTAGCGGGAGAATTGGACGAGCAGTACTTC. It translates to CASSWILAGELDEQYF.

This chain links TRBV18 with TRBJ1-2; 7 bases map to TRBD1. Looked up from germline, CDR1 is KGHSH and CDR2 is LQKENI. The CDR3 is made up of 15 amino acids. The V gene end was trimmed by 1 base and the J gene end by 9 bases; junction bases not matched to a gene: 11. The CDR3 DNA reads TGTGCCAGCTCACCACGGCCGAGGCAGGGGGTGAGCTACACCTTC. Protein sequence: CASSPRPRQGVSYTF.

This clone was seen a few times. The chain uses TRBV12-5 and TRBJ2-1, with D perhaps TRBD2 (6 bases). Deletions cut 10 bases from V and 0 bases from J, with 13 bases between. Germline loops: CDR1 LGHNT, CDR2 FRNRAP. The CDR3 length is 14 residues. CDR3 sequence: CAIPLGSSYNEQFF. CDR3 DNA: TGTGCTATTCCGCTCGGGAGCTCCTACAATGAGCAGTTCTTC. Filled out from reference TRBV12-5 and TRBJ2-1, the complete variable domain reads DARVTQTPRHKVTEMGQEVTMRCQPILGHNTVFWYRQTMMQGLELLAYFRNRAPLDDSGMPKDRFSAEMPDATLATLKIQPSEPRDSAVYFCAIPLGSSYNEQFFGPGTRLTVL.

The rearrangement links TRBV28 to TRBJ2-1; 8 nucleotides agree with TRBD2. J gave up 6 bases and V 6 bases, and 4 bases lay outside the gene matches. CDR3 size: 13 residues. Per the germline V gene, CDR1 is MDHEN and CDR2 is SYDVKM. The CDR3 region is CASSPAGGNEQFF. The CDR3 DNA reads TGTGCCAGCAGCCCCGCGGGAGGCAATGAGCAGTTCTTC.

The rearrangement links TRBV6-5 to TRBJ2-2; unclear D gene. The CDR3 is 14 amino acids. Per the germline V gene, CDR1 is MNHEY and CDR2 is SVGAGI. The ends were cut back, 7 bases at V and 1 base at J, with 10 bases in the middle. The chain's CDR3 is CASTAFGNTGELFF. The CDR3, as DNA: TGTGCCAGCACCGCCTTCGGGAACACCGGGGAGCTGTTTTTT.

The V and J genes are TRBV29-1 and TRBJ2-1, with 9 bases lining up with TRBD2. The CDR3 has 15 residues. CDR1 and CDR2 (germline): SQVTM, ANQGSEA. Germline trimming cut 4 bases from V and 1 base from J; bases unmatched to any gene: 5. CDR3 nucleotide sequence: TGCAGCGTTGTCGGTCTAGCGGGATCCTACAATGAGCAGTTCTTC. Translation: CSVVGLAGSYNEQFF.

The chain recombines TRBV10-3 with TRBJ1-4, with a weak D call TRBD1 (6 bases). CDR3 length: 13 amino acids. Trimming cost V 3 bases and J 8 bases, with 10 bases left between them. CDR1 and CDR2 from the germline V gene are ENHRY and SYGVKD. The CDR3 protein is CAISDRGGEKLFF. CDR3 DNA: TGTGCCATCAGTGACAGGGGTGGGGAAAAACTGTTTTTT.

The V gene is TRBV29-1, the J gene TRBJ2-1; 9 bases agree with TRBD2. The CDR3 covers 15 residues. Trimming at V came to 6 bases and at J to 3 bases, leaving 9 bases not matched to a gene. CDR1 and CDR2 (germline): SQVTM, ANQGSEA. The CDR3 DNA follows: TGCAGCGTGGATCCAAGCGGGAGGAACTACAATGAGCAGTTCTTC. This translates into CSVDPSGRNYNEQFF.

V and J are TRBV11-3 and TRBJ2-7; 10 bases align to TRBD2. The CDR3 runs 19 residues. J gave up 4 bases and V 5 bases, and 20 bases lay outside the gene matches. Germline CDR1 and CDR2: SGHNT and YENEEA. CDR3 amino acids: CASSRKGVASGRTGYEQYF. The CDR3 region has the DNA TGTGCCAGCAGCCGGAAGGGGGTAGCTAGCGGGAGAACGGGGTACGAGCAGTACTTC. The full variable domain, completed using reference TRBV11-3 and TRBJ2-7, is EAGVVQSPRYKIIEKKQPVAFWCNPISGHNTLYWYLQNLGQGPELLIRYENEEAVDDSQLPKDRFSAERLKGVDSTLKIQPAELGDSAVYLCASSRKGVASGRTGYEQYFGPGTRLTVT.

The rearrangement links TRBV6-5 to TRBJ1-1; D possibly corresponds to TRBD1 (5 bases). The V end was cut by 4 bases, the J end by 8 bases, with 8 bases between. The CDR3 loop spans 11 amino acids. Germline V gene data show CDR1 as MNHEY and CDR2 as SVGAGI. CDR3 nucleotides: TGTGCCAGCAGTTTTCGGGGGGAAGCTTTCTTT. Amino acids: CASSFRGEAFF.

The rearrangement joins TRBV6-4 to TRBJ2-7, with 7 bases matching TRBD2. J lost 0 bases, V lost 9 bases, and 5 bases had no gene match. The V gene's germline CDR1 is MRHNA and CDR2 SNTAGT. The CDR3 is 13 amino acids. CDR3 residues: CARGGCYSYEQYF. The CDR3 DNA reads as TGTGCCAGGGGGGGGTGTTACTCCTACGAGCAGTACTTC.

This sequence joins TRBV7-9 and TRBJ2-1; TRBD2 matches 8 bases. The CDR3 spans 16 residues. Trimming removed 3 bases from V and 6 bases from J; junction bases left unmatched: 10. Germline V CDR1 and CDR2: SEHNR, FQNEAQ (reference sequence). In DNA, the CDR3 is TGTGCCAGCAGCTTTAGAAGCGGGAGCCGGGGCAATGAGCAGTTCTTC. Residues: CASSFRSGSRGNEQFF.

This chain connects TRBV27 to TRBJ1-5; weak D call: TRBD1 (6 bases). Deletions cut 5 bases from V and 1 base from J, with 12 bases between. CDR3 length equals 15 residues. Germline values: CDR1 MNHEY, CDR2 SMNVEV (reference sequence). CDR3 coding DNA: TGTGCCAGCAGTCTCAGGGGCCGGAGCAATCAGCCCCAGCATTTT. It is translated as CASSLRGRSNQPQHF.

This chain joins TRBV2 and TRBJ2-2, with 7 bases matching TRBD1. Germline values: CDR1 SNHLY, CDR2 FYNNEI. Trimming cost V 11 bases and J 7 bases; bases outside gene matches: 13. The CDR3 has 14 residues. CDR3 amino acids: CAPRQQGFIGELFF. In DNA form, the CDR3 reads TGTGCCCCCCGTCAACAGGGGTTCATCGGGGAGCTGTTTTTT.

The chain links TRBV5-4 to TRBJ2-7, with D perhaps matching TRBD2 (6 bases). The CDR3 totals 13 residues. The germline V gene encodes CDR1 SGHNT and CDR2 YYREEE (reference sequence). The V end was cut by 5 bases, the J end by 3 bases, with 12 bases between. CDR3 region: CASRGGTVYEQYF. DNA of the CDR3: TGTGCCAGCAGGGGCGGGACTGTCTACGAGCAGTACTTC.

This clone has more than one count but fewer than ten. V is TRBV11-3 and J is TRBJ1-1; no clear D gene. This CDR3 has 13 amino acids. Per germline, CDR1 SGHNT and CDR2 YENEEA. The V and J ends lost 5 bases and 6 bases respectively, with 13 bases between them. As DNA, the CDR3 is TGTGCCAGCAGCCCCCTGCGGTCGGCTGAAGCTTTCTTT. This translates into CASSPLRSAEAFF. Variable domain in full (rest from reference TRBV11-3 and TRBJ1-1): EAGVVQSPRYKIIEKKQPVAFWCNPISGHNTLYWYLQNLGQGPELLIRYENEEAVDDSQLPKDRFSAERLKGVDSTLKIQPAELGDSAVYLCASSPLRSAEAFFGQGTRLTVV.

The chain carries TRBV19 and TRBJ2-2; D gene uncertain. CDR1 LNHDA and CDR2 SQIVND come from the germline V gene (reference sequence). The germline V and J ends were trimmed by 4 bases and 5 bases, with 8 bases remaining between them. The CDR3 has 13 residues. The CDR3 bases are TGTGCCAGTAGTACTAGTTATACCGGGGAGCTGTTTTTT. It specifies CASSTSYTGELFF.

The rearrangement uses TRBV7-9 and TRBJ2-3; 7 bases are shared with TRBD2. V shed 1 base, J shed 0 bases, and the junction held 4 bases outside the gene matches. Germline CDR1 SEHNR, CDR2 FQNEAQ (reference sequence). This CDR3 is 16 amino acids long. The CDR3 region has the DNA TGTGCCAGCAGCTTAGGTGTTAGCGGGAGCACAGATACGCAGTATTTT. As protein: CASSLGVSGSTDTQYF.

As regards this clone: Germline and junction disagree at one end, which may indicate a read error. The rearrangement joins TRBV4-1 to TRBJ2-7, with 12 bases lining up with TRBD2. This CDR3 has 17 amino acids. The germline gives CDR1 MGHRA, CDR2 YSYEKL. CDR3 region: CVSSPGETSGSWGEQYF. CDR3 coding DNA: TGCGTCAGCAGCCCGGGGGAGACTAGCGGGAGCTGGGGCGAGCAGTACTTC.

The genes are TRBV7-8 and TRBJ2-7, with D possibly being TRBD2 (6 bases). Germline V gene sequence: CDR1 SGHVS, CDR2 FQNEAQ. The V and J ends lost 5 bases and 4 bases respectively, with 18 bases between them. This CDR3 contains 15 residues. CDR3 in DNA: TGTGCCAGCAGCCTCACCCTGGCGGGGCCTTACGAGCAGTACTTC. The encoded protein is CASSLTLAGPYEQYF.

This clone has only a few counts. In DNA form, the CDR3 reads TGTGCCAGCAGAGGGACAGGGGGCAATGAAAAACTGTTTTTT. Translating gives CASRGTGGNEKLFF. This rearrangement joins TRBV2 to TRBJ1-4; 12 bases fit TRBD1. Germline CDR1 and CDR2: SNHLY and FYNNEI. The V gene end was trimmed by 6 bases and the J gene end by 5 bases; junction bases not matched to a gene: 1. The CDR3 runs to 14 residues. Looking up the rest from reference TRBV2 and TRBJ1-4 gives the full variable domain: EPEVTQTPSHQVTQMGQEVILRCVPISNHLYFYWYRQILGQKVEFLVSFYNNEISEKSEIFDDQFSVERPDGSNFTLKIRSTKLEDSAMYFCASRGTGGNEKLFFGSGTQLSVL.